A selection of T cell receptor beta chains follows, all from one sample in a study of T cell changes during pregnancy in multiple sclerosis. Profiling relied on immunoSEQ multiplex PCR, and the TCRdb table lists in-frame clones only, not all of them. Of 130,000 or so clones detected, under 95% appear once; the ten largest clones hold 6.2%. Sequenced material: peripheral blood, taken before pregnancy. The receptors come from a female donor with multiple sclerosis, enrolled in a pregnancy study. Each CDR3 is given with its conserved first and last residue. A D gene is named only where the DNA matches it firmly. Clone size is shown for a subset of rows, as once, few, many or a class of expanded clone.

clone_size,j_call,v_call,d_call,cdr3_nt,cdr3_aa
.,TRBJ1-1,TRBV2,.,TGTGCCAGCAAGATGGAACAGGACACTGAAGCTTTCTTT,CASKMEQDTEAFF
.,TRBJ2-7,TRBV7-2,TRBD1,TGTGCCAGCAGCTTAAAACCGGGACAGATCTACGAGCAGTACTTC,CASSLKPGQIYEQYF
.,TRBJ2-1,TRBV4-2,TRBD2,TGTGCCAGCAGCCCACTAGCGGGAGTGTATGAGCAGTTCTTC,CASSPLAGVYEQFF
.,TRBJ2-1,TRBV6-1,.,TGTGCCAGCAGTGAACAGGGGGGCAACAATGAGCAGTTCTTC,CASSEQGGNNEQFF
.,TRBJ1-4,TRBV28,TRBD1,TGTGCCAGCAGCACGGACAGGGTCGTTGAAAAACTGTTTTTT,CASSTDRVVEKLFF
.,TRBJ1-2,TRBV7-9,TRBD1,TGTGCCAGTTCCGGGACAGGGGCGCCCGGCTATGGCTACACCTTC,CASSGTGAPGYGYTF
.,TRBJ2-5,TRBV6-5,TRBD2,TGTGCCAGCGGAGCTGCGGGAGGGCCGGAGACCCAGTACTTC,CASGAAGGPETQYF
.,TRBJ2-2,TRBV19,.,TGTGCCAGTAGTACCAGCACCGGGGAGCTGTTTTTT,CASSTSTGELFF
.,TRBJ2-1,TRBV27,TRBD2,TGTGCCAGCAGTTTCTCGCTAGCGGGGGGGTTTTACAATGAGCAGTTCTTC,CASSFSLAGGFYNEQFF
.,TRBJ1-1,TRBV5-1,.,TGCGCCAGCAGCTTGGCCGGGACTGCGGCTATCGCTGAAGCTTTCTTT,CASSLAGTAAIAEAFF
once,TRBJ2-7,TRBV10-3,.,TGTGCCATCAGTGACGGCAGGTTGGTATACGAGCAGTACTTC,CAISDGRLVYEQYF
.,TRBJ1-4,TRBV9,.,TGTGCCAGCAGCCCTCCAGGGGCGTTGGGGGAAAAACTGTTTTTT,CASSPPGALGEKLFF
.,TRBJ2-7,TRBV28,.,TGTGCCAGCAGCACCGGTGGGGCCGTCTACGAGCAGTACTTC,CASSTGGAVYEQYF
.,TRBJ1-5,TRBV15,TRBD1,TGTGCCACCAGCCGACAGGGATATCAGCCCCAGCATTTT,CATSRQGYQPQHF
.,TRBJ1-1,TRBV2,.,TGTGCCAGCAGTGAATATAGTGGGGGGACGAGGACTGAAGCTTTCTTT,CASSEYSGGTRTEAFF
once,TRBJ2-5,TRBV5-1,.,TGCGCCAGCAGCTTGGGAGGTTCTACGCAGGGGGAGACCCAGTACTTC,CASSLGGSTQGETQYF
.,TRBJ2-7,TRBV7-6,TRBD2,TGTGCCAGCAGCTTAGGTCTGGCGGGGGGAGAGCCCGAGCAGTACTTC,CASSLGLAGGEPEQYF
.,TRBJ2-7,TRBV9,TRBD2,TGTGCCAGCAGCGGAAACCCGCTAGCGGGGCTGGGAGAGCAGTACTTC,CASSGNPLAGLGEQYF
.,TRBJ1-5,TRBV7-9,TRBD1,TGTGCCAGCAGCCGAACAGGGGCGGATCAGCCCCAGCATTTT,CASSRTGADQPQHF
.,TRBJ2-7,TRBV5-1,TRBD1,TGCGCCAGCAGCCCCAGGACAGGGGACGAGCAGTACTTC,CASSPRTGDEQYF
once,TRBJ1-2,TRBV5-1,.,TGCGCCAGCAGCCAACTAATACCCGGGGGAACCGATGGCTACACCTTC,CASSQLIPGGTDGYTF
.,TRBJ1-2,TRBV2,TRBD1,TGTGCCAGCAGTACTGACAGGGTCAATGGCTACACCTTC,CASSTDRVNGYTF
once,TRBJ2-3,TRBV13,.,TGTGCCAGCAGCTTGTTTGGGAGTGGAACAGATACGCAGTATTTT,CASSLFGSGTDTQYF
.,TRBJ1-1,TRBV7-6,.,TGTGCCAGCAGCTTAGCGGTACAGGGTCTTGCTGAAGCTTTCTTT,CASSLAVQGLAEAFF
.,TRBJ1-5,TRBV5-8,.,TGTGCCAGCAGCTTGAAGGGACAAGTCGGGTATAGCAATCAGCCCCAGCATTTT,CASSLKGQVGYSNQPQHF
.,TRBJ1-1,TRBV2,.,TGTGCCAGCCGCCCCGCGACTAAAGCTTTCTTT,CASRPATKAFF
.,TRBJ1-2,TRBV7-3,TRBD1,TGTGCCAGCAGCTTAAATAGCAGGACAGGGGATCAGGATGGCTACACCTTC,CASSLNSRTGDQDGYTF
.,TRBJ2-3,TRBV14,.,TGTGCCAGCAGCCAAGATACAGTTGCAGATACGCAGTATTTT,CASSQDTVADTQYF
once,TRBJ1-3,TRBV11-2,.,TGTGCCAGCAGCTTAGAGTGGGGCTTGGGGACCATATATTTT,CASSLEWGLGTIYF
.,TRBJ1-1,TRBV5-4,TRBD1,TGTGCCAGCAGCCGCGGGACAGGAATAAGTCTGGGCACTGAAGCTTTCTTT,CASSRGTGISLGTEAFF
.,TRBJ2-1,TRBV7-6,TRBD2,TGTGCCAGCAGCTTAGCGCGGGCGGGGGTAACCTACAATGAGCAGTTCTTC,CASSLARAGVTYNEQFF
.,TRBJ2-7,TRBV28,.,TGTGCCAGCAGTTTTAGGGGAAACTACGAGCAGTACTTC,CASSFRGNYEQYF
.,TRBJ2-2,TRBV7-9,TRBD2,TGTGCCAGCAGGGGTCGCGGGGGAGCCACCGGGGAGCTGTTTTTT,CASRGRGGATGELFF
.,TRBJ2-3,TRBV5-6,.,TGTGCCAGCAGCCTTCCTGCACTTCAAGATACGCAGTATTTT,CASSLPALQDTQYF
.,TRBJ2-5,TRBV5-1,.,TGCGCCAGCAGCTTGGGACAACAAGAGACCCAGTACTTC,CASSLGQQETQYF
.,TRBJ2-3,TRBV2,.,TGTGCCAGCAGTGAATCGCGGATTTCCACAGATACGCAGTATTTT,CASSESRISTDTQYF
.,TRBJ2-5,TRBV5-4,TRBD2,TGTGCCAGCAGCTTAGGATGGCGGGGGGCCGGGGAGACCCAGTACTTC,CASSLGWRGAGETQYF
.,TRBJ2-5,TRBV6-6,.,TGTGCCAGCAGTTACATGGCGGTCCAAGAGACCCAGTACTTC,CASSYMAVQETQYF
.,TRBJ1-3,TRBV29-1,.,TGCAGCGTTGCTTTCACACAGGGAAACACCATATATTTT,CSVAFTQGNTIYF
.,TRBJ2-7,TRBV5-8,TRBD2,TGTGCCAGCAGCTTGCGGGGAGGGCCGCTCGGGTACGAGCAGTACTTC,CASSLRGGPLGYEQYF
.,TRBJ1-5,TRBV18,.,TGTGCCAGCTCACCATCAGGGGACGGTCAGCCCCAGCATTTT,CASSPSGDGQPQHF
.,TRBJ1-5,TRBV19,.,TGTGCCAGTAGTCCGGGGAGAGGGCTAGACCAGCCCCAGCATTTT,CASSPGRGLDQPQHF
once,TRBJ1-4,TRBV7-2,.,TGTGCCAGCAGCTTAGCCGAGACAGGTGGGCTGTTTTTT,CASSLAETGGLFF
.,TRBJ1-6,TRBV7-2,.,TGTGCCAGCAGCTTCCAGGGGTCCTATAATTCACCCCTCCACTTT,CASSFQGSYNSPLHF
.,TRBJ2-1,TRBV7-6,TRBD2,TGTGCCAGCAGCTTCTCTAGCGGGGGGGCGATCTACAATGAGCAGTTCTTC,CASSFSSGGAIYNEQFF
.,TRBJ2-2,TRBV5-1,TRBD1,TGCGCCAGCAGCTTGGCAGGGGGTAACACCGGGGAGCTGTTTTTT,CASSLAGGNTGELFF
.,TRBJ2-3,TRBV5-4,TRBD1,TGTGCCAGCAGCCCCCGGGACAGGGCTACAGATACGCAGTATTTT,CASSPRDRATDTQYF
.,TRBJ1-6,TRBV2,TRBD1,TGTGCCAGCAGTGTGGGGCAGGGGGCGAACCCCCTCCACTTT,CASSVGQGANPLHF